These 24 T cell receptor beta chains share one sample of origin, sequenced in a study of T cell responses to AZD1222 COVID-19 vaccine. Here immunoSEQ multiplex PCR was the method, and the copy in TCRdb shows in-frame clones only, minus some. Among about 76,000 clones listed, 70% to 80% were seen once. This specimen consisted of peripheral blood, obtained 28 days after the second dose of the MenACWY control vaccine. The receptors stem from an adult who received the MenACWY meningococcal vaccine as a control.

The chain links TRBV10-3 to TRBJ1-4; D gene unclear. The germline V and J ends were trimmed by 3 bases and 0 bases, with 2 bases remaining between them. This CDR3 is 13 amino acids long. Germline V lookup: CDR1 ENHRY, CDR2 SYGVKD. The CDR3 bases are TGTGCCATCAGTGATGCAACTAATGAAAAACTGTTTTTT. Translating gives CAISDATNEKLFF.

The V call is TRBV6-5, the J call TRBJ1-3; D is uncertain. CDR1 and CDR2 from the germline V gene are MNHEY and SVGAGI. V lost 7 bases and J 0 bases, leaving 13 bases between the germline ends. The CDR3 totals 15 residues. The CDR3 DNA reads TGTGCCAGCATGGAAGTCCAGCACTCTGGAAACACCATATATTTT. Protein: CASMEVQHSGNTIYF.

The chain has TRBV2 and TRBJ2-7; 11 bases line up with TRBD2. The CDR3 spans 14 residues. Germline CDR1 reads SNHLY; CDR2 reads FYNNEI. Germline trimming cut 4 bases from V and 5 bases from J; bases unmatched to any gene: 4. The CDR3 is CASSGLAGTHEQYF. CDR3 nucleotides: TGTGCCAGCAGTGGACTAGCGGGGACCCACGAGCAGTACTTC.

This clone was found a few times. The chain couples TRBV14 to TRBJ1-1; weak D call: TRBD1 (5 bases). Per the germline V gene, CDR1 is SGHDN and CDR2 is FVKESK. The V gene lost 4 bases and the J gene lost 4 bases, with 19 bases spanning the gap. The length of the CDR3 is 16 residues. CDR3 protein: CASSRSLAGRTTEAFF. In DNA, the CDR3 is TGTGCCAGCAGCCGTAGTCTGGCAGGGCGGACCACTGAAGCTTTCTTT.

DNA for the CDR3: TGTGCCTGGAGGGGGACAGGTCCGGGCTATGGCTACACCTTC. Translation: CAWRGTGPGYGYTF. The rearrangement joins TRBV30 to TRBJ1-2, with TRBD1 matching 8 bases. Looked up from germline, CDR1 is GTSNPN and CDR2 is SVGIG (reference sequence). CDR3 length: 14 amino acids. The junction had 7 bases not matched to a gene; V was cut back by 3 bases and J by 4 bases.

This clone is a singleton in its sample. The chain carries TRBV2 and TRBJ1-2; 8 bases agree with TRBD1. The ends lost 6 bases at V and 4 bases at J; junction bases unmatched: 7. Looked up from germline, CDR1 is SNHLY and CDR2 is FYNNEI. This CDR3 region has 14 residues. CDR3 region: CASRDRDRVYGYTF. The CDR3 nucleotides are TGTGCCAGCAGGGACAGGGATCGGGTCTATGGCTACACCTTC.

A note on this clone: The junction and the germline gene differ at one end; a read error may be behind it. The V and J genes are TRBV29-1 and TRBJ2-1, with TRBD1 matching 7 bases. The V gene's germline CDR1 is SQVTM and CDR2 ANQGSEA. The CDR3 has 13 amino acids. The CDR3 DNA follows: TGCAGCGTCGAAGGGACAGTCCTGGGTGAGCAGTTCTTC. The encoded protein is CSVEGTVLGEQFF.

This clone was picked up a small number of times. The chain carries TRBV4-1 and TRBJ2-1; TRBD2 agrees at 10 bases. V trimming: 3 bases; J trimming: 1 base; junction bases outside the gene matches: 3. The germline gives CDR1 MGHRA, CDR2 YSYEKL. CDR3 length equals 16 residues. The CDR3 coding sequence is TGCGCCAGCAGCCAGAAGCGGGAGGGGTCCTACAATGAGCAGTTCTTC. It encodes CASSQKREGSYNEQFF.

The J gene is TRBJ1-5, the V gene TRBV6-5, with 8 bases matching TRBD1. V lost 4 bases, J lost 10 bases, and 6 bases stayed unmatched. Germline CDR1 reads MNHEY; CDR2 reads SVGAGI. This CDR3 contains 13 residues. The CDR3 DNA reads as TGTGCCAGCAGTTCCGGACAGGGTAACCCCCAGCATTTT. The encoded protein is CASSSGQGNPQHF.

The chain carries TRBV19 and TRBJ2-1; TRBD2 matches 9 bases. This CDR3 has 17 amino acids. Germline values: CDR1 LNHDA, CDR2 SQIVND (reference sequence). V trimming: 0 bases; J trimming: 2 bases; junction bases outside the gene matches: 5. As DNA, the CDR3 is TGTGCCAGTAGTATAGACATAGCGGGAGTCCCCTACAATGAGCAGTTCTTC. This translates into CASSIDIAGVPYNEQFF.

J is TRBJ1-6 and V is TRBV6-5; the match to TRBD1 covers 9 bases. J was trimmed by 9 bases and V by 6 bases; bases with no gene match: 9. Per germline, CDR1 MNHEY and CDR2 SVGAGI. This CDR3 comprises 15 residues. The CDR3 reads CASRSQGAEGSPLHF. The DNA for the CDR3 is TGTGCCAGCAGGTCACAGGGGGCTGAAGGTTCACCCCTCCACTTT.

This chain joins TRBV28 and TRBJ1-5; TRBD1 agrees at 8 bases. Germline V CDR1 and CDR2: MDHEN, SYDVKM. The CDR3 covers 17 residues. J gave up 0 bases and V 4 bases, and 8 bases lay outside the gene matches. CDR3 sequence: CASSSGQDKYSNQPQHF. DNA of the CDR3: TGTGCCAGCAGTTCGGGACAGGATAAATATAGCAATCAGCCCCAGCATTTT.

This chain connects TRBV7-2 to TRBJ1-6; D unclear. The germline V gene has CDR1 SGHTA and CDR2 FQGNSA. The CDR3 length is 13 residues. V lost 3 bases, J lost 6 bases, and 6 bases lay in between. The CDR3, as DNA: TGTGCCAGCAGCTTGGATGTTAATTCACCCCTCCACTTT. Encoded protein: CASSLDVNSPLHF.

The chain combines TRBV5-6 with TRBJ2-2; D not resolved. The CDR3 loop spans 15 amino acids. The V and J ends lost 0 bases and 1 base respectively, with 7 bases between them. CDR1 SGHDT and CDR2 YYEEEE come from the germline V gene. The CDR3 spells CASSLAAVNTGELFF. CDR3 coding DNA: TGTGCCAGCAGCTTGGCGGCAGTGAACACCGGGGAGCTGTTTTTT.

This rearrangement joins TRBV19 to TRBJ2-1; D might be TRBD2 (6 bases). Germline CDR1 LNHDA, CDR2 SQIVND (reference sequence). The CDR3 has 15 residues. Trimming left V 8 bases short and J 0 bases short, with 14 bases between. The CDR3 loop reads CASAGGVSSYNEQFF. CDR3 coding DNA: TGTGCCAGTGCTGGAGGGGTAAGCTCCTACAATGAGCAGTTCTTC.

This chain joins TRBV4-1 and TRBJ2-1, with 12 nucleotides matching TRBD2. The CDR3 extends over 15 amino acids. J was trimmed by 5 bases and V by 2 bases; bases with no gene match: 1. Germline-derived CDR1 and CDR2 are MGHRA and YSYEKL. This CDR3 reads CASSQPSGRDNEQFF. The DNA of the CDR3 is TGCGCCAGCAGCCAACCTAGCGGGAGGGACAATGAGCAGTTCTTC.

This chain uses TRBV6-5 with TRBJ1-2, with D tentatively TRBD1 (6 bases). Germline V CDR1 and CDR2: MNHEY, SVGAGI. This CDR3 region has 14 residues. V was clipped by 9 bases and J by 3 bases, with 17 bases between them. The CDR3 DNA is TGTGCCAGTAGAAACGGGGGGGGCTACTATGGCTACACCTTC. Its translation is CASRNGGGYYGYTF.

V gene TRBV5-5 combines with J gene TRBJ2-2, with D possibly being TRBD2 (6 bases). Trimming pared 0 bases from V and 4 bases from J, leaving 10 bases between. Germline CDR1 and CDR2: SGHKS and YYEKEE (reference sequence). The CDR3 totals 15 residues. Written as DNA, the CDR3 is TGTGCCAGCAGCTTGGATAGCGGAGGCACCGGGGAGCTGTTTTTT. Protein sequence: CASSLDSGGTGELFF.

The chain uses TRBV19 and TRBJ1-2; TRBD1 matches 9 bases. Germline V gives CDR1 LNHDA, CDR2 SQIVND (reference sequence). V gave up 3 bases and J gave up 8 bases; unmatched junction bases: 7. The CDR3 spans 14 residues. CDR3: CASSIGQGQGGYTF. The DNA of the CDR3 is TGTGCCAGTAGTATCGGACAGGGGCAAGGAGGCTACACCTTC.

The sample holds one count of this clone. The gene calls are TRBV12-3 or TRBV12-4 and TRBJ1-1; D is ambiguous. The CDR3 is 12 residues long. V lost 8 bases and J 8 bases, leaving 15 bases between the germline ends. The CDR3 reads CASANPASEAFF. The DNA for the CDR3 is TGTGCCAGCGCTAACCCGGCATCCGAAGCTTTCTTT.

This clone was seen just once. The V and J genes are TRBV6-5 and TRBJ2-1; TRBD1 matches at 9 bases. CDR3 length equals 15 residues. Germline CDR1 and CDR2: MNHEY and SVGAGI. The V segment lost 4 bases and the J segment 4 bases; nucleotides outside the gene matches: 5. CDR3 amino acids: CASSSGTGRYNEQFF. The CDR3 DNA reads TGTGCCAGCAGTTCCGGGACAGGGAGATACAATGAGCAGTTCTTC.

DNA for the CDR3: TGTGCCAGCAGTTTATCTATGCCGGGTTCATCTGGAAACACCATATATTTT. Its translation is CASSLSMPGSSGNTIYF. The chain couples TRBV28 to TRBJ1-3; D not certain. The CDR3 sequence is 17 residues long. Germline loops: CDR1 MDHEN, CDR2 SYDVKM. With 1 base removed from V and 1 base from J, the gap between germline ends came to 14 bases.

This clone was counted once. V gene TRBV9 combines with J gene TRBJ2-2, with 9 bases fitting TRBD2. Trimming at V came to 0 bases and at J to 5 bases, leaving 5 bases not matched to a gene. Germline values: CDR1 SGDLS, CDR2 YYNGEE. This CDR3 spans 16 amino acids. The DNA of the CDR3 is TGTGCCAGCAGCGTAGGGGTAGCGGGAGTAACCGGGGAGCTGTTTTTT. Its translation: CASSVGVAGVTGELFF.

J is TRBJ1-4 and V is TRBV27; D is unclear. Germline V lookup: CDR1 MNHEY, CDR2 SMNVEV (reference sequence). CDR3 size: 13 residues. V was shortened by 6 bases and J by 8 bases, with 13 bases between the two germline ends. CDR3: CASSFSLGEKLFF. The CDR3 DNA reads as TGTGCCAGCAGCTTCTCTTTGGGCGAAAAACTGTTTTTT.